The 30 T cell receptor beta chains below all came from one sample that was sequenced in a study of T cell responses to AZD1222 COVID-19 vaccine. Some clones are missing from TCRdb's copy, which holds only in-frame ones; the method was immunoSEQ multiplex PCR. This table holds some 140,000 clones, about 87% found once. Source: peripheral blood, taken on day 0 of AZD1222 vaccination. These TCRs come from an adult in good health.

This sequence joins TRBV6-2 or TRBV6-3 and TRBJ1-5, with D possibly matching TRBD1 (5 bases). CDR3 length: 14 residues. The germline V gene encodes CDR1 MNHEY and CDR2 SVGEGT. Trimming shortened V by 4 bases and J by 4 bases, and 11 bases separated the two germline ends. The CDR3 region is CASSSPGGNQPQHF. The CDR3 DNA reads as TGTGCCAGCAGTTCCCCGGGGGGTAATCAGCCCCAGCATTTT.

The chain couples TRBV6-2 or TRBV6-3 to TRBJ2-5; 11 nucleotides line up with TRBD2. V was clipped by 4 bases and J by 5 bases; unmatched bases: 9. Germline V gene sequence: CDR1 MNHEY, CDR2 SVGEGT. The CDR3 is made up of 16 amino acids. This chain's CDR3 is CASSSGLAVAGETQYF. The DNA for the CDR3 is TGTGCCAGCAGTTCGGGACTAGCGGTGGCCGGGGAGACCCAGTACTTC.

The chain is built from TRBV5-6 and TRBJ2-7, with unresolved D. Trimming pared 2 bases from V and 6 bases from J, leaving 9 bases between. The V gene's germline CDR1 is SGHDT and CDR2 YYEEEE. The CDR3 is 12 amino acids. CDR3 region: CASSFRLTEQYF. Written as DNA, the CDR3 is TGTGCCAGCAGCTTTCGCCTAACCGAGCAGTACTTC.

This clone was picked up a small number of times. CDR3 bases: TGCGCCAGCAGCTTGGCCCCAATAGGGACCCTGCAGTACGAGCAGTACTTC. Translating gives CASSLAPIGTLQYEQYF. The V call is TRBV5-1, the J call TRBJ2-7; either TRBD1 or TRBD2 may supply D (5 bases each). The CDR3 is made up of 17 amino acids. The V gene's germline CDR1 is SGHRS and CDR2 YFSETQ. The V and J ends lost 0 bases and 4 bases respectively, with 20 bases between them. Drawing the rest from reference TRBV5-1 and TRBJ2-7, the complete variable domain is KAGVTQTPRYLIKTRGQQVTLSCSPISGHRSVSWYQQTPGQGLQFLFEYFSETQRNKGNFPGRFSGRQFSNSRSEMNVSTLELGDSALYLCASSLAPIGTLQYEQYFGPGTRLTVT.

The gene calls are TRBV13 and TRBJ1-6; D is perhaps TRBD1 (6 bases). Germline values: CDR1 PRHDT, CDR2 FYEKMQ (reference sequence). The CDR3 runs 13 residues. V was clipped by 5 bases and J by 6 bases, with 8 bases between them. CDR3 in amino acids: CASSPDSNSPLHF. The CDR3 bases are TGTGCCAGCAGCCCGGACAGTAATTCACCCCTCCACTTT.

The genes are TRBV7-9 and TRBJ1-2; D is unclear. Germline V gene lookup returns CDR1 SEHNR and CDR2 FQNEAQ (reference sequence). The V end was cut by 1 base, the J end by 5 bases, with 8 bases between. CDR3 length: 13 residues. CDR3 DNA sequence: TGTGCCAGCAGCTTAGGACCGGGTTATGGCTACACCTTC. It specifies CASSLGPGYGYTF.

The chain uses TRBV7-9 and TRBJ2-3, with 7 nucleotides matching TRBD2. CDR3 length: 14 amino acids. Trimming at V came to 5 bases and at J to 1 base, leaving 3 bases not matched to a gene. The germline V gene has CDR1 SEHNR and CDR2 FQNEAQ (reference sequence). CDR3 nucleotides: TGTGCCAGCAGCCCTAGCGGCCGCACAGATACGCAGTATTTT. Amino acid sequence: CASSPSGRTDTQYF.

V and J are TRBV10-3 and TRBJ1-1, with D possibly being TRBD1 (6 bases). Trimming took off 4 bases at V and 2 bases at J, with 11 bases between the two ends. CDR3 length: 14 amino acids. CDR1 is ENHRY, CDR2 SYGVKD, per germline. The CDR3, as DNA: TGTGCCATCAGTGCCTCGACAGGAAACACTGAAGCTTTCTTT. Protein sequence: CAISASTGNTEAFF.

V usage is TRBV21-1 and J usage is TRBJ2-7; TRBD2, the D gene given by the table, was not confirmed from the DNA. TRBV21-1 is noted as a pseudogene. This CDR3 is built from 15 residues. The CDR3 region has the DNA TGTGCCAGCAGCAAAGATACGGGGATTTCCTACGAGCAGTACTTC. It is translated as CASSKDTGISYEQYF.

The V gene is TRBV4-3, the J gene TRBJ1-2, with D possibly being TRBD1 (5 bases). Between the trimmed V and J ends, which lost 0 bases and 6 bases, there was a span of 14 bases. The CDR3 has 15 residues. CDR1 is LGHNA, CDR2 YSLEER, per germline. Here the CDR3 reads CASSQDIGRDNGYTF. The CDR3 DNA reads TGCGCCAGCAGCCAAGATATAGGCAGGGATAATGGCTACACCTTC.

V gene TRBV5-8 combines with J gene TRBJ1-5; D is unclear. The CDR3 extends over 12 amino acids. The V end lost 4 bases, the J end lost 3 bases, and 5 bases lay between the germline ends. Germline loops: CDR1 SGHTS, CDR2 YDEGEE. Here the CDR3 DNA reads TGTGCCAGCAGCCGATTCAATCAGCCCCAGCATTTT. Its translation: CASSRFNQPQHF.

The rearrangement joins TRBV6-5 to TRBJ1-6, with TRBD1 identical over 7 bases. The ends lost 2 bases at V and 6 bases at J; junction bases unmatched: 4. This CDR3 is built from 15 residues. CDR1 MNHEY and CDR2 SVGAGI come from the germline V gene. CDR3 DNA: TGTGCCAGCAGTTACGAGGGGGCAGGTAATTCACCCCTCCACTTT. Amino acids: CASSYEGAGNSPLHF.

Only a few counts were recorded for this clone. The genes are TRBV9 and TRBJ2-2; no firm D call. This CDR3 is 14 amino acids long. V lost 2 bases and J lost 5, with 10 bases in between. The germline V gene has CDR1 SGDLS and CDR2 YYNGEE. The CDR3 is CASSVPSRTGELFF. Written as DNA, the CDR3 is TGTGCCAGCAGCGTCCCAAGTAGAACCGGGGAGCTGTTTTTT. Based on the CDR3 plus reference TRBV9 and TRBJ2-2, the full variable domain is DSGVTQTPKHLITATGQRVTLRCSPRSGDLSVYWYQQSLDQGLQFLIQYYNGEERAKGNILERFSAQQFPDLHSELNLSSLELGDSALYFCASSVPSRTGELFFGEGSRLTVL.

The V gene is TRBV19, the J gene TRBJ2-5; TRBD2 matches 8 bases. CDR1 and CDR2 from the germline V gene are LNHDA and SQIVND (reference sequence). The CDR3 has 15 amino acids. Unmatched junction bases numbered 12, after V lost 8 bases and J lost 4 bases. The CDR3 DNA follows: TGTGCCAGTTCTAGCACGGGCGGGGGGAGAGAGACCCAGTACTTC. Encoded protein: CASSSTGGGRETQYF.

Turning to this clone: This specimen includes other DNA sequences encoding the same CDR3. The CDR3 is CASSPGTDTQYF. CDR3 nucleotide sequence: TGTGCCAGCTCACCAGGGACAGATACGCAGTATTTT. This chain uses TRBV18 with TRBJ2-3, with unresolved D. Germline V lookup: CDR1 KGHSH, CDR2 LQKENI. The CDR3 spans 12 residues. V lost 2 bases, J lost 3 bases, and 3 bases lay in between.

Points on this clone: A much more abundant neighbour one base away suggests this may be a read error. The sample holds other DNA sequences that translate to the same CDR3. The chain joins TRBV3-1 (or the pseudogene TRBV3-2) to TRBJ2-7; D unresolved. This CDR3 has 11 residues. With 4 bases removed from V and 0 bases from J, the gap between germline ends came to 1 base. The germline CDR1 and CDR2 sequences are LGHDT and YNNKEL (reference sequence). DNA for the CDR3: TGTGCCAGCAGCCTCTCCTACGAGCAGTACTTC. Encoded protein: CASSLSYEQYF.

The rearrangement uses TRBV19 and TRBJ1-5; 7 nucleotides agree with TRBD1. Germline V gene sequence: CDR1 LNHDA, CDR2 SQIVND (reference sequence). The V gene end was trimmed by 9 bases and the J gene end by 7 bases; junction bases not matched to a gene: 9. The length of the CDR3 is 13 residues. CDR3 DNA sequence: TGTGCCAGACTTTACAGGGGAGGCCAGCCCCAGCATTTT. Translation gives CARLYRGGQPQHF.

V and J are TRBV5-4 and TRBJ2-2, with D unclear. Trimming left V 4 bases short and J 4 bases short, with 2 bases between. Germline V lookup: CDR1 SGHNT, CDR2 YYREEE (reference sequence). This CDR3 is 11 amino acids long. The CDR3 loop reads CASSITGELFF. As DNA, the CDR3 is TGTGCCAGCAGCATCACCGGGGAGCTGTTTTTT.

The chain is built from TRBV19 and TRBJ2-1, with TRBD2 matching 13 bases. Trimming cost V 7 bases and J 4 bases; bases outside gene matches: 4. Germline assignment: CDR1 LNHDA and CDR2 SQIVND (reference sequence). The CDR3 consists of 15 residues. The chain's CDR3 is CASNAGLAGYNEQFF. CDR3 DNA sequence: TGTGCCAGTAATGCGGGACTAGCGGGGTACAATGAGCAGTTCTTC.

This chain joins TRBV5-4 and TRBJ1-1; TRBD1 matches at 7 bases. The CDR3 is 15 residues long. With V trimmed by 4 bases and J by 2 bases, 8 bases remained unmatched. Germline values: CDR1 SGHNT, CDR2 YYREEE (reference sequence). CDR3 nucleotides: TGTGCCAGCAGCGCAACCGGGACAGCAAACACTGAAGCTTTCTTT. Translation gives CASSATGTANTEAFF.

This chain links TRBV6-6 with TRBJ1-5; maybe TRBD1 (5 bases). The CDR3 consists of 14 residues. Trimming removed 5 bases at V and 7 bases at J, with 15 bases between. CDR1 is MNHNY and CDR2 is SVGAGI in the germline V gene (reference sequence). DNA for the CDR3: TGTGCCAGCAGTCCCGGACACCCTCAGCAGCCCCAGCATTTT. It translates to CASSPGHPQQPQHF.

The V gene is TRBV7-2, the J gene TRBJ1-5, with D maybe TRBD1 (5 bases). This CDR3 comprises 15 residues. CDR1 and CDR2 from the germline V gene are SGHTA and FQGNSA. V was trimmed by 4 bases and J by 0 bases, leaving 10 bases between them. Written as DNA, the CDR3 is TGTGCCAGCAGCTCCGGGGCATATAGCAATCAGCCCCAGCATTTT. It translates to CASSSGAYSNQPQHF. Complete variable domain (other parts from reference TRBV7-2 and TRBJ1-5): GAGVSQSPSNKVTEKGKDVELRCDPISGHTALYWYRQSLGQGLEFLIYFQGNSAPDKSGLPSDRFSAERTGGSVSTLTIQRTQQEDSAVYLCASSSGAYSNQPQHFGDGTRLSIL.

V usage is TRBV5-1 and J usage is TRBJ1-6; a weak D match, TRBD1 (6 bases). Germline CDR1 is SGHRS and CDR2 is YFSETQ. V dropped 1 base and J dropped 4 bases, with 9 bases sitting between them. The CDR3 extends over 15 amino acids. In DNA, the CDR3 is TGCGCCAGCAGCTTGACACAGGGTTATAATTCACCCCTCCACTTT. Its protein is CASSLTQGYNSPLHF.

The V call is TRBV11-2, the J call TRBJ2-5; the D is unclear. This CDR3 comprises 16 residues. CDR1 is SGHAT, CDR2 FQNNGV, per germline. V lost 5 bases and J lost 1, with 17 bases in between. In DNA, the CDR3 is TGTGCCAGCAGCCAAGTGCTAGTTTCGTCCCAAGAGACCCAGTACTTC. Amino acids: CASSQVLVSSQETQYF. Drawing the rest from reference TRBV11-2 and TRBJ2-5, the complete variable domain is EAGVAQSPRYKIIEKRQSVAFWCNPISGHATLYWYQQILGQGPKLLIQFQNNGVVDDSQLPKDRFSAERLKGVDSTLKIQPAKLEDSAVYLCASSQVLVSSQETQYFGPGTRLLVL.

The CDR3 spells CASSPWGGGTGELFF. CDR3 DNA sequence: TGTGCCAGCAGCCCATGGGGCGGTGGGACCGGGGAGCTGTTTTTT. V is TRBV7-6 and J is TRBJ2-2, with D perhaps matching TRBD1 (5 bases). V gave up 5 bases and J gave up 5 bases, with 15 bases separating them. Germline V gives CDR1 SGHVS, CDR2 FNYEAQ. The CDR3 runs to 15 residues.

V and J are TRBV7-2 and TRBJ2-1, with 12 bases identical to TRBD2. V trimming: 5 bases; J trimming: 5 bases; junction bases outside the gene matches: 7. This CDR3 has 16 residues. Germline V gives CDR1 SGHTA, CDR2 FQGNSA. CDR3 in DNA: TGTGCCAGCAGCCCCTCTAGCGGGGGGGCCCACAATGAGCAGTTCTTC. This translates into CASSPSSGGAHNEQFF.

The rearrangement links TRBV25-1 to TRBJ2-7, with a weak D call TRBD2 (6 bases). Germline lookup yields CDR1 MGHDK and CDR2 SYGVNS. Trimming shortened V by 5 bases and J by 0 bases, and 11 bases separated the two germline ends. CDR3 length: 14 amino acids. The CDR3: CASSTHGGSYEQYF. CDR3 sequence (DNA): TGTGCCAGCAGTACGCACGGGGGCTCCTACGAGCAGTACTTC.

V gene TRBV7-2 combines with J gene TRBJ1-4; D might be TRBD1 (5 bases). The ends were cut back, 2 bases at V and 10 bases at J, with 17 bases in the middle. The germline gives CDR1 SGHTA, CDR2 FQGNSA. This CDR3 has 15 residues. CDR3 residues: CASSLMGPSSLKLFF. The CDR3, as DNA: TGTGCCAGCAGCTTAATGGGACCCTCGTCACTAAAACTGTTTTTT.

This chain's CDR3 is CASSKMRTRIQETQYF. The CDR3 nucleotides are TGTGCCAGCAGCAAAATGCGGACTCGGATACAAGAGACCCAGTACTTC. The chain joins TRBV21-1 to TRBJ2-5; the D call of TRBD2 is as the table states it, not checked on the DNA. TRBV21-1 is designated a pseudogene. This CDR3 contains 16 residues.

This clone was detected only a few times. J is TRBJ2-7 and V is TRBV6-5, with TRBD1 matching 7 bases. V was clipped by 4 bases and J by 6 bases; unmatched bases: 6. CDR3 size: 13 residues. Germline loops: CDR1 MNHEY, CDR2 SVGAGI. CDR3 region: CASSSYRGGEQYF. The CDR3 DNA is TGTGCCAGCAGTTCGTACAGGGGTGGCGAGCAGTACTTC.